This T cell receptor (beta chain) originates from a study of OX40 agonist ivuxolimab in advanced cancers. The assay was immunoSEQ multiplex PCR, and TCRdb's table has in-frame clones only and misses some. The table records about 100,000 clones, over 75% of them present only once. This CDR3 region has 13 residues. The V end was cut by 5 bases, the J end by 8 bases, with 15 bases between. CDR1 and CDR2 (germline): SGHTA, FQGTGA. V and J are TRBV7-3 and TRBJ1-2, with D perhaps matching TRBD1 (5 bases). The input for sequencing was CD4+ or CD8+ T cells sorted from blood, taken in a trial of the OX40 agonist ivuxolimab. The origin of this receptor is an adult with an advanced solid tumor such as melanoma, head and neck, liver or kidney cancer. The CDR3 region has the DNA TGTGCCAGCAGCCCGGCGCAGGGCCGGGGCTACACCTTC. The encoded protein is CASSPAQGRGYTF. The entire variable domain, with the rest obtained from reference TRBV7-3 and TRBJ1-2, is as follows: GAGVSQTPSNKVTEKGKYVELRCDPISGHTALYWYRQSLGQGPEFLIYFQGTGAADDSGLPNDRFFAVRPEGSVSTLKIQRTERGDSAVYLCASSPAQGRGYTFGSGTRLTVV.